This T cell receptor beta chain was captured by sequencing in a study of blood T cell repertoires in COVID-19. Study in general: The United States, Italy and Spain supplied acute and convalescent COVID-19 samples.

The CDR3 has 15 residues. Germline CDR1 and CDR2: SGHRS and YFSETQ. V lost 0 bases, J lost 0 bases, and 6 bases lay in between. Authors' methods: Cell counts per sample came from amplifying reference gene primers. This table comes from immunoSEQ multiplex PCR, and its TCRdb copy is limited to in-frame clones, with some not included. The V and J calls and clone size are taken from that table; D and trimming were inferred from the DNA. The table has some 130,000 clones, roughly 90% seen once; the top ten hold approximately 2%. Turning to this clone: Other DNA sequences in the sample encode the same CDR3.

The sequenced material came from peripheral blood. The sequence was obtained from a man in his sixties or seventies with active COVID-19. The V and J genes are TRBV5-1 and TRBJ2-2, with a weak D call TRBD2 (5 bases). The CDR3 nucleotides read TGCGCCAGCAGCTTGGCCGGGACGAACACCGGGGAGCTGTTTTTT. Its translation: CASSLAGTNTGELFF.